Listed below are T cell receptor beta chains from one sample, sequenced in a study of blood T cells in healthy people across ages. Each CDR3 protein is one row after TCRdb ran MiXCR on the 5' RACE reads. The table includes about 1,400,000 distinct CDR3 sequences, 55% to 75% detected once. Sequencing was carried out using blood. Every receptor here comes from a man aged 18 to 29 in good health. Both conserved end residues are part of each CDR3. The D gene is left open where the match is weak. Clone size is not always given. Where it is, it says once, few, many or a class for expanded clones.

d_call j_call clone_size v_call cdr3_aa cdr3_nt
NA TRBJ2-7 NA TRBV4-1 CASSQVDGSAEQYF TGCGCCAGCAGCCAAGTAGATGGGAGTGCGGAGCAGTACTTC
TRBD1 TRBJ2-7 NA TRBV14 CASSQLLGTAYEQYF TGTGCCAGCAGCCAATTATTAGGGACAGCCTACGAGCAGTACTTC
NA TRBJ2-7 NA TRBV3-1 CASSQERLAYEQYF TGTGCCAGCAGCCAAGAAAGGTTAGCCTACGAGCAGTACTTC
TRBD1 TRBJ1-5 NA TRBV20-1 CSVATGDQPQHF TGCAGTGTTGCCACAGGGGATCAGCCCCAGCATTTT
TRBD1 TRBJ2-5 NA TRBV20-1 CSAQTGGGGLLQETQYF TGCAGTGCTCAGACAGGGGGCGGGGGACTCCTACAAGAGACCCAGTACTTC
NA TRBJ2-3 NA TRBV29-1 CSVEGHRTDTQYF TGCAGCGTTGAAGGCCACCGCACAGATACGCAGTATTTT
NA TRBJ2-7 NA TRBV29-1 CSVDGEENYEQYF TGCAGCGTTGATGGGGAGGAAAACTACGAGCAGTACTTC
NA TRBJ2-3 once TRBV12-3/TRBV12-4 CASSPVNGSADTQYF TGTGCCAGCAGTCCGGTCAACGGGTCCGCAGATACGCAGTATTTT
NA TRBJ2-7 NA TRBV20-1 CSAPRQDTYEQYF TGCAGTGCGCCCCGACAGGACACCTACGAGCAGTACTTC
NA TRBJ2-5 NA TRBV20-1 CSARQGWYQETQYF TGCAGTGCTAGACAGGGTTGGTACCAAGAGACCCAGTACTTC